Listed below are T cell receptor beta chains from one sample, sequenced in a study of T cells after yellow fever vaccination. MiXCR was run by TCRdb on the 5' RACE reads, yielding one entry per CDR3 protein. The sample lists 100,000 to 150,000 distinct CDR3 sequences; around 7.4% were seen once. Specimen: CD4+ T cells sorted from PBMCs, collected 9 to 10 days after the first yellow fever vaccination. The receptors originated from a man between 18 and 29 years old who received the YFV17D yellow fever vaccine. Both conserved end residues are part of each CDR3. The order of the fields is CDR3 DNA, CDR3 protein, J gene, D gene, V gene, clone size. D genes are given only for firm matches. Size is omitted from some rows. Given values are once, few, many or a class for expanded clones.

TGTGCCAGCAGCTCCACCGGGGGAGATACGCAGTATTTT	CASSSTGGDTQYF	TRBJ2-3	-	TRBV7-2	many
TGTGCCAGCAGCTTAGGGACAGAGCGGATCTTC	CASSLGTERIF	TRBJ2-1	TRBD1	TRBV5-6	many
TGTGCCATCAGTGAGTCGTTGCGGGGGAACACCGGGGAGCTGTTTTTT	CAISESLRGNTGELFF	TRBJ2-2	-	TRBV10-3	-
TGCAGTGCTTTGACTGTGAACACTGAAGCTTTCTTT	CSALTVNTEAFF	TRBJ1-1	-	TRBV20-1	many
TGCAGTTCAGGGACAGACCAGACCCAGTACTTC	CSSGTDQTQYF	TRBJ2-5	TRBD1	TRBV20-1	many
TGTGCCAGCAGCCGACTGCCAAATTCACCCCTCCACTTT	CASSRLPNSPLHF	TRBJ1-6	-	TRBV4-2	many
TGCGCCAGCAGCCAAGGAGCGGGACTAGCGGCCGGGGAGCTGTTTTTT	CASSQGAGLAAGELFF	TRBJ2-2	TRBD2	TRBV4-1	many
TGTGCCAGCAGTTACGACAGGGGGTATCAGCCCCAGCATTTT	CASSYDRGYQPQHF	TRBJ1-5	TRBD1	TRBV6-5	many
TGTGCCAGCAGTTTTAGTATTTCGGGGTACACTGAAGCTTTCTTT	CASSFSISGYTEAFF	TRBJ1-1	-	TRBV12-3/TRBV12-4	many
TGCGCCAGCAGCCGAGAAGGCACCGGGGAGCTGTTTTTT	CASSREGTGELFF	TRBJ2-2	-	TRBV5-1	many
TGTGCCAGCAGTCCCCCCCTGGGGTCGGACGAGCAGTACTTC	CASSPPLGSDEQYF	TRBJ2-7	-	TRBV12-3/TRBV12-4	many
TGTGCCAGCTCACCAGTAGCCGGGACAGCACACTACGAGCAGTACTTC	CASSPVAGTAHYEQYF	TRBJ2-7	TRBD1	TRBV18	many
TGTGCCTGGAGTGGCGGGGGGGTAGATACGCAGTATTTT	CAWSGGGVDTQYF	TRBJ2-3	TRBD2	TRBV30	-
TGTGCCAGCAGTTACTACGGAGGGGGTGAGACCCAGTACTTC	CASSYYGGGETQYF	TRBJ2-5	-	TRBV6-5	many
TGTGCCAGCAGCCAAGACGGGAACTCGGACACTGAAGCTTTCTTT	CASSQDGNSDTEAFF	TRBJ1-1	-	TRBV3-1	many
TGCAGTGCTAGAGATAAAGGGGCGGGTGGCTACACCTTC	CSARDKGAGGYTF	TRBJ1-2	-	TRBV20-1	many
TGTGCCAGCAGTCCCCTTAGGGGTACCGGGGCTTTCTTT	CASSPLRGTGAFF	TRBJ1-1	-	TRBV5-6	many
TGTGCCAGCAGCTCCGGTAACACCGGGGAGCTGTTTTTT	CASSSGNTGELFF	TRBJ2-2	-	TRBV11-3	many
TGTGCCAGCAGCTCGGTCGCGGGGTCGGCCGGGGAGCTGTTTTTT	CASSSVAGSAGELFF	TRBJ2-2	-	TRBV7-2	many
TGTGCCAGCAGTTTAGCGCAGTTGAATGAGCAGTTCTTC	CASSLAQLNEQFF	TRBJ2-1	-	TRBV12-3/TRBV12-4	-
TGCGCCAGCAGCGGGGGGGAGAGCACAGATACGCAGTATTTT	CASSGGESTDTQYF	TRBJ2-3	TRBD2	TRBV5-1	many
TGTGCCAGCAGCTTGGGACGCCAATCACCCCTCCACTTT	CASSLGRQSPLHF	TRBJ1-6	-	TRBV7-2	many